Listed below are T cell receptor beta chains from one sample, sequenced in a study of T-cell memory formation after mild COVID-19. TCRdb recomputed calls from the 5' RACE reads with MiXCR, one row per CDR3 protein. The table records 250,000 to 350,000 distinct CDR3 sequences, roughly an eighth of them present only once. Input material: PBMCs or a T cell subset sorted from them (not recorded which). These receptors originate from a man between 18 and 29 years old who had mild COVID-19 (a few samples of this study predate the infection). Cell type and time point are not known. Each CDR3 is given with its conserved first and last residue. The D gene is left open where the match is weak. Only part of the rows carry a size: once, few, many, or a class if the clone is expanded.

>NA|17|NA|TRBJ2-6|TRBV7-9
TGTGCCAGCAGCTCGCCGGGGGGCCTCCCTGGGGCCAACGTCCTGACTTTC
CASSSPGGLPGANVLTF
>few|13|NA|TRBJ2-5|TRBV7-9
TGTGCCAGCAGATTGGCAGACCAAGAGACCCAGTACTTC
CASRLADQETQYF
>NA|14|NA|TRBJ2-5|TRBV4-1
TGCGCCAGCAGCCAAGAAATCCTAGAGAGGACCCAGTACTTC
CASSQEILERTQYF
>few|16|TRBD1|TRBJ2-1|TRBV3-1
TGTGCCAGCAGCCAAGTGCCCGAGACAGGGGTAAGCGAGCAGTTCTTC
CASSQVPETGVSEQFF
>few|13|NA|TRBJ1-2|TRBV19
TGTGCCAGTACGCCAGGGATTGGCTATGGCTACACCTTC
CASTPGIGYGYTF
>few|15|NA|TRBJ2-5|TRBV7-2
TGTGCCAGCAGCGGAGGGTCCAGCGGCCCCGAGACCCAGTACTTC
CASSGGSSGPETQYF
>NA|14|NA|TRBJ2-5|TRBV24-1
TGTGCCACCAGTGTGAGTCGGGGCGCGGAGACCCAGTACTTC
CATSVSRGAETQYF
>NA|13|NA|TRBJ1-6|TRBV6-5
TGTGCCAGCACCCAGGACGGCCTTTCACCCCTCCACTTT
CASTQDGLSPLHF
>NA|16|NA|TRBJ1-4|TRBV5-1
TGCGCCAGCAGCTTCTCGGGGGCAGCAACTAATGAAAAACTGTTTTTT
CASSFSGAATNEKLFF
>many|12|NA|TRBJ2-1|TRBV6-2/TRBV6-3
TGTGCCAGTTCCGCGGATCGGACTGAGCAGTTCTTC
CASSADRTEQFF
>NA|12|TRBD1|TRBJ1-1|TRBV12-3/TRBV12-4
TGTGCCAGCAGTACAGGGGGCACTGAAGCTTTCTTT
CASSTGGTEAFF
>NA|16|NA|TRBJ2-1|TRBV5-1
TGCGCCAGCAGCTTGGGAGCGGGTAGTTTCGTTGGTGAGCAGTTCTTC
CASSLGAGSFVGEQFF
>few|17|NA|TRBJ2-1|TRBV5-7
TGTGCCAGCAGCTTCATCCCCGTCCCGGGCCCAGGTCGTATTCTGTTCTTC
CASSFIPVPGPGRILFF
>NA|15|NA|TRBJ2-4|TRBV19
TGTGCCAGTAGTATGGCAGGGTTGGTGAAAAACATTCAGTACTTC
CASSMAGLVKNIQYF
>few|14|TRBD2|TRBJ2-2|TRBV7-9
TGTGCCTGTAGCGGGGGACCGAACACCGGGGAGCTGTTTTTT
CACSGGPNTGELFF
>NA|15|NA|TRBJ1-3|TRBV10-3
TGTGCCATCAGTAACCGGGACAACTCTGGAAACACCATATATTTT
CAISNRDNSGNTIYF
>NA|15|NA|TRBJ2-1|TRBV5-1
TGCGCCAGCAGCTTCGGGGGGGACAGGGACCATGAGCAGTTCTTC
CASSFGGDRDHEQFF
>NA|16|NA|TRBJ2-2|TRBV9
TGTGCCAGCAGCCCTTCTCAGGGGAGGAACACCGGGGAGCTGTTTTTT
CASSPSQGRNTGELFF
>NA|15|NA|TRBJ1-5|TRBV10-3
TGTGCCATCAGTGAATTCGAAGGGGCGTCCCAGCCCCAGCATTTT
CAISEFEGASQPQHF
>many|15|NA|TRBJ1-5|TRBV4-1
TGCGCCAGCAGCCCAGTCCGAACGAGCAATCAGCCCCAGCATTTT
CASSPVRTSNQPQHF
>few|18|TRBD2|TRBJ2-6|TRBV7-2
TGTGCCAGCAGCTTGACTAGCGGCTTGACCTCTGGGGCCAACGTCCTGACTTTC
CASSLTSGLTSGANVLTF